This TCR beta chain was captured in a study of blood T cell repertoires in COVID-19. The overall study: Sample material is recorded as cDNA or gDNA derived from T cells, B-cell-depleted T cells, or PBMCs.

TCRdb's table, derived via immunoSEQ multiplex PCR, lists solely in-frame clones and lacks some. In the table there are hundreds of thousands of clones, approximately 86% of which are singletons. Assignment of participants to cohorts was predicated upon participant-reported clinical history. Within 2 weeks of study entry, exposed participants had contacted a PCR-confirmed or clinician-diagnosed COVID-19 case. The CDR3 totals 16 residues. V was trimmed by 0 bases and J by 1 base, leaving 12 bases between them. CDR1 and CDR2 (germline): SGHRS, YFSETQ. This chain uses TRBV5-1 with TRBJ2-3, with TRBD2 as a possible D gene (6 bases). Sequencing was performed on PBMCs or T cells enriched from blood (not recorded which). This clonotype was sampled from a woman in her 30s who had been exposed to COVID-19. As DNA, the CDR3 is TGCGCCAGCAGCTTGGTGGGCGGGGCCCGCACAGATACGCAGTATTTT. Its protein is CASSLVGGARTDTQYF.